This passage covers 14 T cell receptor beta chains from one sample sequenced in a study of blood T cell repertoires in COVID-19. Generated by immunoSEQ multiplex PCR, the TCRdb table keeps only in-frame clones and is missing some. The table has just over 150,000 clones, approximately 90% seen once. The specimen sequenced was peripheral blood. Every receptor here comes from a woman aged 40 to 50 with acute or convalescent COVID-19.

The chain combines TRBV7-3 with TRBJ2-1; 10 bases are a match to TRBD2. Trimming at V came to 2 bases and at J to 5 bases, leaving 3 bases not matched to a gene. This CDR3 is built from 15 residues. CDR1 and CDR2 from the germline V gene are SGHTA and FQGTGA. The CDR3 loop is CASSLGLAGDNEQFF. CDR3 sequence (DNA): TGTGCCAGCAGCTTAGGGCTAGCGGGGGACAATGAGCAGTTCTTC.

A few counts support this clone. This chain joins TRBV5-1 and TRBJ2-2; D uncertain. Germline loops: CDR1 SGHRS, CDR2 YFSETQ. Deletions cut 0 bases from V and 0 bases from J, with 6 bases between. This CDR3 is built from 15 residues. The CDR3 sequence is CASSLGVTNTGELFF. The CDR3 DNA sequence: TGCGCCAGCAGCTTGGGAGTTACGAACACCGGGGAGCTGTTTTTT.

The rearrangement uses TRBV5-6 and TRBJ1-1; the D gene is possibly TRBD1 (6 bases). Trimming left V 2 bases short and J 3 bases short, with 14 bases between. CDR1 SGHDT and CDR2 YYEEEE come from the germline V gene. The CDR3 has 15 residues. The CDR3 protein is CASSFTGTGYTEAFF. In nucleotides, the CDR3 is TGTGCCAGCAGCTTTACAGGGACCGGTTACACTGAAGCTTTCTTT.

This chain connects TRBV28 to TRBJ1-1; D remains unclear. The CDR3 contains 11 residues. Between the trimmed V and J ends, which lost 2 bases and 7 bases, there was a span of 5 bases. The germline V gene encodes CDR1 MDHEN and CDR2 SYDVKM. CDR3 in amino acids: CASSLQREAFF. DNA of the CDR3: TGTGCCAGCAGTTTACAGCGTGAAGCTTTCTTT.

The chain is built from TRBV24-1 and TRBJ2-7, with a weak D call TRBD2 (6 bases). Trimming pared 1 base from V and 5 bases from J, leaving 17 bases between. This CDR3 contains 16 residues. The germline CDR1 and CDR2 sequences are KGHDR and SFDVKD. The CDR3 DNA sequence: TGTGCCACCAGTGATTTCGACACCTCGGGAGTCAACGAGCAGTACTTC. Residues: CATSDFDTSGVNEQYF.

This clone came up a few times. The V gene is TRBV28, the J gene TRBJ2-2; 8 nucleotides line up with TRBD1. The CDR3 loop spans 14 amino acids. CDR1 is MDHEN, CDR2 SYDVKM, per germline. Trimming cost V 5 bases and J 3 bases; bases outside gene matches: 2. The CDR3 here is CASSTTGDTGELFF. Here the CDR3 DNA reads TGTGCCAGCAGTACGACAGGGGACACCGGGGAGCTGTTTTTT.

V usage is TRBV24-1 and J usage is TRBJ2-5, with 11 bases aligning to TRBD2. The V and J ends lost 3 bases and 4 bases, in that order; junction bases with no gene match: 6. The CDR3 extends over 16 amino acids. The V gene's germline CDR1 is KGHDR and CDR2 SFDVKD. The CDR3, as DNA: TGTGCCACCAGTGATACCACTAGCGGGAGCCGAGAGACCCAGTACTTC. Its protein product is CATSDTTSGSRETQYF.

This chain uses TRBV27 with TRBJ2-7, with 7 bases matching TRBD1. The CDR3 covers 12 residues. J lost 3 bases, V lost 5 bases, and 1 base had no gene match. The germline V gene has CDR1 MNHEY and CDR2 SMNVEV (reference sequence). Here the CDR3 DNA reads TGTGCCAGCAGTCGACAGGGCTACGAGCAGTACTTC. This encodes CASSRQGYEQYF.

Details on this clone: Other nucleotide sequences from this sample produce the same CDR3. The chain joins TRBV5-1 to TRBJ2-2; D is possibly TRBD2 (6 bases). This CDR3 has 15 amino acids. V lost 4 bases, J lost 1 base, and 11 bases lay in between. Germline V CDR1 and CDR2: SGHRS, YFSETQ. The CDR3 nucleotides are TGCGCCAGCAGCCCCGGGACTCTGAACACCGGGGAGCTGTTTTTT. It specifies CASSPGTLNTGELFF.

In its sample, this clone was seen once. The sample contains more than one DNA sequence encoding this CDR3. This chain's CDR3 is CASRPETVNTEAFF. Written as DNA, the CDR3 is TGTGCCAGTAGGCCCGAGACAGTGAACACTGAAGCTTTCTTT. The chain has TRBV19 and TRBJ1-1; TRBD1 is a possible D gene (5 bases). The ends were cut back, 6 bases at V and 0 bases at J, with 11 bases in the middle. Germline-derived CDR1 and CDR2 are LNHDA and SQIVND (reference sequence). The CDR3 sequence is 14 residues long.

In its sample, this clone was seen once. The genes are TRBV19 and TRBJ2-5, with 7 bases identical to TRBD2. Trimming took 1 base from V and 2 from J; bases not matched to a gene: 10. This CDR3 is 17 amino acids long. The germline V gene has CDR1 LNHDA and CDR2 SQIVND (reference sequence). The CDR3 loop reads CASSIGDRRGSQETQYF. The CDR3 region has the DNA TGTGCCAGTAGTATAGGAGATCGGCGGGGGTCTCAAGAGACCCAGTACTTC.

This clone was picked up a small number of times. CDR3 amino acids: CSVVTGAEVDGYTF. CDR3 in DNA: TGCAGCGTTGTAACAGGGGCAGAAGTAGATGGCTACACCTTC. The chain combines TRBV29-1 with TRBJ1-2; 7 bases map to TRBD1. CDR1 is SQVTM and CDR2 is ANQGSEA in the germline V gene. This CDR3 is built from 14 residues. Trimming at V came to 4 bases and at J to 6 bases, leaving 11 bases not matched to a gene.

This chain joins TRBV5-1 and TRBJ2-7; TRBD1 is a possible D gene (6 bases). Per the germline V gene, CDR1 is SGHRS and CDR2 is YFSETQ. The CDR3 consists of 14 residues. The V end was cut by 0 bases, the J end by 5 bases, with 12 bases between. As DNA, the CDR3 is TGCGCCAGCAGCTTGGAACCAGGGGTTCACGAGCAGTACTTC. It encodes CASSLEPGVHEQYF.

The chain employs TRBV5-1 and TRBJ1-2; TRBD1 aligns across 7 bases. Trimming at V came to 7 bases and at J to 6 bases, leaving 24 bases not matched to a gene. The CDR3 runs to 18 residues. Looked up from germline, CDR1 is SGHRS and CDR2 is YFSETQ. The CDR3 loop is CASSVGPGQTTAYDGYTF. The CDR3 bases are TGCGCCAGCTCGGTGGGACCGGGACAGACGACCGCCTATGATGGCTACACCTTC.